This TCR beta chain is drawn from a study of a mutant IDH1 vaccine in newly diagnosed glioma. The protocol was immunoSEQ multiplex PCR, while the TCRdb copy is restricted to in-frame clones and leaves out a portion. The sample contains about 50,000 clones, around 86% of which appear only once. The length of the CDR3 is 12 residues. Germline V gene sequence: CDR1 SGHRS, CDR2 YFSETQ. The V end lost 10 bases, the J end lost 3 bases, and 13 bases lay between the germline ends. As for time point: baseline, week 1 (first vaccination visit). Specified treatment: pre-vaccination baseline after standard-of-care therapy.

The chain uses TRBV5-1 and TRBJ2-5; D is unresolved. Sequenced material: PBMCs, taken from a glioma patient treated with radiotherapy, temozolomide or both. This receptor was obtained from a man aged 40-49 years with glioma. For the CDR3, the DNA is TGCGCCGGTAAAGGCGGAAAAGAGACCCAGTACTTC. It yields the protein CAGKGGKETQYF.